This T cell receptor (beta chain) was retrieved from a study of CD8+ T cells in alopecia areata. Looking at the study overall: Twice a day, 5 to 10 mg of oral tofacitinib was administered to treated patients. Scoring of treated patients' severity used the percentage of affected scalp area. Tofacitinib was given for 6 to 18 months, then stopped for 6 months.

Treatment described: oral pan-JAK inhibitor, 5-10 mg twice daily. Researchers took lesional scalp punch biopsies and peripheral blood from people who were alopecia areata patients. Sequencing templates came from extracted RNA that was reverse transcribed into cDNA. Repertoires were generated with immunoSEQ multiplex PCR, while TCRdb's copy carries only in-frame clones and drops some. Here the sample spans more than 200,000 clones, roughly 40% being singletons. The CDR3 extends over 11 amino acids. The V end was cut by 7 bases, the J end by 4 bases, with 7 bases between. Germline CDR1 MNHEY, CDR2 SVGAGI.

Sequenced material: CD4+ T cells sorted from blood, taken around week 37, from a patient treated with tofacitinib. This TCR derives from a human donor with alopecia areata. The chain is built from TRBV6-5 and TRBJ2-5; D not certain. The CDR3 sequence: CASNSLETQYF. The CDR3 DNA follows: TGTGCCAGCAACTCTTTAGAGACCCAGTACTTC.